Following are 28 T cell receptor beta chains from one sample sequenced in a study of blood T cell repertoires in COVID-19. The data were produced by immunoSEQ multiplex PCR, yet TCRdb's version contains in-frame clones alone and is incomplete. The sample comprises about 310,000 clones, approximately 89% of which are singletons, and roughly a tenth rests with the top ten. The specimen was PBMCs or T cells enriched from blood (not recorded which). Receptors were obtained from a woman in her twenties or thirties who had recovered from COVID-19.

The gene calls are TRBV6-2 or TRBV6-3 and TRBJ2-5, with 10 bases aligning to TRBD2. With V trimmed by 5 bases and J by 0 bases, 3 bases remained unmatched. The CDR3 sequence is 15 residues long. Germline lookup yields CDR1 MNHEY and CDR2 SVGEGT. The CDR3 sequence is CASSQGLAHQETQYF. The CDR3 region has the DNA TGTGCCAGCAGTCAGGGACTAGCGCACCAAGAGACCCAGTACTTC.

V usage is TRBV29-1 and J usage is TRBJ2-1; D gene uncertain. CDR3 length: 13 amino acids. Germline V gene data show CDR1 as SQVTM and CDR2 as ANQGSEA. V gave up 3 bases and J gave up 5 bases, with 11 bases separating them. CDR3 in DNA: TGCAGCGTTGATGGGCTTCGCCACAATGAGCAGTTCTTC. Translation gives CSVDGLRHNEQFF.

Remarks on this clone: The same CDR3 can be traced to other DNA sequences in this sample. This rearrangement joins TRBV18 to TRBJ2-1; 7 bases fit TRBD2. Trimming cost V 6 bases and J 1 base; bases outside gene matches: 6. This CDR3 contains 15 residues. Germline lookup yields CDR1 KGHSH and CDR2 LQKENI. CDR3 DNA sequence: TGTGCCAGCTCGCCCCAAGCGGGGTCCTACAATGAGCAGTTCTTC. It yields the protein CASSPQAGSYNEQFF.

The chain has TRBV9 and TRBJ2-2, with TRBD2 identical over 11 bases. There are 19 residues in the CDR3. From germline, CDR1 is SGDLS and CDR2 YYNGEE. V shed 0 bases and J 3 bases; nucleotides not matched to a gene: 10. CDR3 protein: CASSVGVLGTSGHTGELFF. DNA of the CDR3: TGTGCCAGCAGCGTAGGGGTTTTAGGGACTAGCGGCCACACCGGGGAGCTGTTTTTT.

J is TRBJ1-2 and V is TRBV10-3; TRBD1 aligns across 7 bases. Per the germline V gene, CDR1 is ENHRY and CDR2 is SYGVKD. The CDR3 loop spans 13 amino acids. V was clipped by 6 bases and J by 5 bases; unmatched bases: 6. CDR3 loop: CAISIDRVYGYTF. The CDR3 DNA reads as TGTGCCATCAGCATTGACAGGGTATATGGCTACACCTTC.

This clone was recorded once. V usage is TRBV5-6 and J usage is TRBJ1-2, with 11 bases identical to TRBD1. Looked up from germline, CDR1 is SGHDT and CDR2 is YYEEEE. The CDR3 runs to 14 residues. V was clipped by 6 bases and J by 7 bases; unmatched bases: 8. This CDR3 reads CASTWDRGVGGYTF. The CDR3 DNA sequence: TGTGCCAGCACCTGGGACAGGGGGGTTGGTGGCTACACCTTC.

The chain is built from TRBV10-3 and TRBJ2-7; 10 positions agree with TRBD2. Germline V gene lookup returns CDR1 ENHRY and CDR2 SYGVKD. CDR3 size: 15 residues. V dropped 3 bases and J dropped 2; count of bases not matched to a gene: 4. CDR3 sequence: CAISDQREGPYEQYF. The DNA for the CDR3 is TGTGCCATCAGTGATCAGCGGGAGGGTCCCTACGAGCAGTACTTC.

V is TRBV9 and J is TRBJ2-5; 11 bases align to TRBD1. The CDR3 is made up of 16 amino acids. Trimming removed 4 bases from V and 5 bases from J; junction bases left unmatched: 10. Germline V lookup: CDR1 SGDLS, CDR2 YYNGEE. The CDR3 DNA reads TGTGCCAGCAGCCCACGGACAGGGGGCTTCCAGGAGACCCAGTACTTC. It yields the protein CASSPRTGGFQETQYF.

This chain uses TRBV30 with TRBJ1-6; possibly TRBD1 for D (5 bases). From germline, CDR1 is GTSNPN and CDR2 SVGIG (reference sequence). Trimming cost V 0 bases and J 0 bases, with 12 bases left between them. The CDR3 covers 17 residues. The CDR3 coding sequence is TGTGCCTGGAGTGTACTTTGGGGGGGCTCCTATAATTCACCCCTCCACTTT. This codes for CAWSVLWGGSYNSPLHF.

The chain has TRBV15 and TRBJ2-1; the D gene is possibly TRBD1 (5 bases). The CDR3 has 16 residues. The germline V and J ends were trimmed by 0 bases and 7 bases, with 16 bases remaining between them. The V gene's germline CDR1 is LNHNV and CDR2 YYDKDF (reference sequence). This chain's CDR3 is CATSRDRSQGVNEQFF. For the CDR3, the DNA is TGTGCCACCAGCAGAGATCGGAGCCAGGGTGTAAATGAGCAGTTCTTC.

The V and J genes are TRBV24-1 and TRBJ2-7; 7 bases map to TRBD2. Trimming at V came to 5 bases and at J to 2 bases, leaving 17 bases not matched to a gene. This CDR3 has 18 amino acids. From germline, CDR1 is KGHDR and CDR2 SFDVKD. DNA for the CDR3: TGTGCCACCAGTGCCCAAAAGGGAAAGCGGGGCCCTACCTACGAGCAGTACTTC. Encoded protein: CATSAQKGKRGPTYEQYF.

CDR3 in amino acids: CASSYSSDYGYTF. CDR3 nucleotide sequence: TGTGCCAGCAGTTACTCGAGCGACTATGGCTACACCTTC. This sequence joins TRBV6-5 and TRBJ1-2; no definite D call. V lost 0 bases, J lost 3 bases, and 5 bases lay in between. This CDR3 spans 13 amino acids. Germline CDR1 MNHEY, CDR2 SVGAGI.

This sequence joins TRBV2 and TRBJ1-1; D not certain. The CDR3 length is 14 residues. From germline, CDR1 is SNHLY and CDR2 FYNNEI. With 2 bases removed from V and 1 base from J, the gap between germline ends came to 8 bases. The CDR3, as DNA: TGTGCCAGCAGTGAAATTATCAGGAACACTGAAGCTTTCTTT. Encoded protein: CASSEIIRNTEAFF. The full variable domain, completed using reference TRBV2 and TRBJ1-1, is EPEVTQTPSHQVTQMGQEVILRCVPISNHLYFYWYRQILGQKVEFLVSFYNNEISEKSEIFDDQFSVERPDGSNFTLKIRSTKLEDSAMYFCASSEIIRNTEAFFGQGTRLTVV.

This chain links TRBV7-2 with TRBJ1-2; D is ambiguous. Trimming took 5 bases from V and 4 from J, leaving 14 bases between them. CDR1 is SGHTA, CDR2 FQGNSA, per germline. This CDR3 has 14 amino acids. The CDR3 loop is CASSLGPVLYGYTF. CDR3 in DNA: TGTGCCAGCAGCCTGGGCCCGGTGCTCTATGGCTACACCTTC.

To note about this clone: As the CDR3 is not closed by the conserved phenylalanine or tryptophan, this likely results from a read error. The chain has TRBV10-3 and TRBJ1-2; TRBD1 matches at 8 bases. From germline, CDR1 is ENHRY and CDR2 SYGVKD. CDR3 length equals 16 residues. The V gene end was trimmed by 7 bases and the J gene end by 3 bases; junction bases not matched to a gene: 13. CDR3 sequence: CAITPNLGTGDYGYTL. Written as DNA, the CDR3 is TGTGCCATCACCCCGAATTTAGGGACAGGTGACTATGGCTACACCCTC.

The chain carries TRBV28 and TRBJ2-6; TRBD1 matches at 7 bases. V lost 1 base and J lost 0; bases outside the gene matches: 9. The CDR3 consists of 19 residues. Germline lookup yields CDR1 MDHEN and CDR2 SYDVKM. Here the CDR3 DNA reads TGTGCCAGCAGTTTATTAGGGGGCATAGTGGGCTCTGGGGCCAACGTCCTGACTTTC. This codes for CASSLLGGIVGSGANVLTF.

This chain uses TRBV6-2 or TRBV6-3 with TRBJ1-1; D possibly corresponds to TRBD1 (5 bases). This CDR3 spans 12 amino acids. V lost 2 bases and J lost 7, with 8 bases in between. Germline CDR1 reads MNHEY; CDR2 reads SVGEGT. The DNA of the CDR3 is TGTGCCAGCAGTTACGTGGGGCGTGAAGCTTTCTTT. This encodes CASSYVGREAFF.

V usage is TRBV28 and J usage is TRBJ1-3; TRBD1 agrees at 7 bases. V shed 4 bases and J 0 bases; nucleotides not matched to a gene: 15. The CDR3 length is 19 residues. Germline V gene sequence: CDR1 MDHEN, CDR2 SYDVKM. CDR3: CASSSPIPERDSSGNTIYF. CDR3 nucleotide sequence: TGTGCCAGCAGTTCCCCAATCCCAGAACGGGACAGCTCTGGAAACACCATATATTTT.

Of note for this clone: One end of the junction is discordant with germline, which a read error may explain. The chain uses TRBV18 and TRBJ1-2; D remains unclear. The germline gives CDR1 KGHSH, CDR2 LQKENI. The CDR3 runs to 14 residues. CDR3 loop: CASSPAIGNDGYTF. DNA for the CDR3: TGTGCCAGCTCACCCGCTATTGGTAACGATGGCTACACCTTC. Full variable domain (outside the CDR3, taken from reference TRBV18 and TRBJ1-2): NAGVMQNPRHLVRRRGQEARLRCSPMKGHSHVYWYRQLPEEGLKFMVYLQKENIIDESGMPKERFSAEFPKEGPSILRIQQVVRGDSAAYFCASSPAIGNDGYTFGSGTRLTVV.

The rearrangement links TRBV6-9 to TRBJ2-5; TRBD2 matches at 10 bases. Germline values: CDR1 MNHGY, CDR2 SVAAGI. There are 17 residues in the CDR3. V lost 0 bases and J lost 4; bases outside the gene matches: 8. The CDR3 nucleotides read TGTGCCAGCAGTTATTCGGCTAGCGGGAGATCCCCAGAGACCCAGTACTTC. Protein: CASSYSASGRSPETQYF.

The sample holds one count of this clone. V is TRBV27 and J is TRBJ1-6, with D possibly being TRBD1 (5 bases). Germline CDR1 MNHEY, CDR2 SMNVEV (reference sequence). V was shortened by 0 bases and J by 10 bases, with 22 bases between the two germline ends. The CDR3 consists of 18 residues. The CDR3 sequence: CASSLSKGRRNPSSPLHF. The CDR3 DNA reads TGTGCCAGCAGTTTATCCAAGGGGAGGCGGAACCCCTCATCACCCCTCCACTTT.

The rearrangement joins TRBV7-2 to TRBJ1-1; the D gene is possibly TRBD1 (6 bases). Germline lookup yields CDR1 SGHTA and CDR2 FQGNSA. Trimming took 6 bases from V and 0 from J, leaving 8 bases between them. CDR3 size: 13 residues. The CDR3 DNA follows: TGTGCCAGCAGTCGGACAGTGAACACTGAAGCTTTCTTT. Translated, it gives CASSRTVNTEAFF.

A note on this clone: Other DNA sequences from this sample encode an identical CDR3 as well. J is TRBJ2-7 and V is TRBV18, with TRBD1 identical over 9 bases. The CDR3 loop spans 14 amino acids. V lost 3 bases to trimming and J lost 2 bases; unmatched junction nucleotides: 2. Per germline, CDR1 KGHSH and CDR2 LQKENI. CDR3 region: CASSPGQGPYEQYF. The CDR3, as DNA: TGTGCCAGCTCACCGGGACAGGGACCCTACGAGCAGTACTTC.

The sample holds one count of this clone. The chain joins TRBV28 to TRBJ1-5; no definite D call. The V gene's germline CDR1 is MDHEN and CDR2 SYDVKM. The V and J ends lost 1 base and 6 bases respectively, with 13 bases between them. The CDR3 totals 15 residues. CDR3 loop: CASSLYGVALQPQHF. In DNA form, the CDR3 reads TGTGCCAGCAGTTTATACGGGGTTGCTCTTCAGCCCCAGCATTTT.

J is TRBJ1-2 and V is TRBV19; unclear D gene. The length of the CDR3 is 14 residues. V gave up 3 bases and J gave up 3 bases, with 11 bases separating them. Germline V gives CDR1 LNHDA, CDR2 SQIVND (reference sequence). In DNA, the CDR3 is TGTGCCAGTAGTATTGGCCCCGGAGACTATGGCTACACCTTC. This codes for CASSIGPGDYGYTF. Full variable domain (missing parts from reference TRBV19 and TRBJ1-2): DGGITQSPKYLFRKEGQNVTLSCEQNLNHDAMYWYRQDPGQGLRLIYYSQIVNDFQKGDIAEGYSVSREKKESFPLTVTSAQKNPTAFYLCASSIGPGDYGYTFGSGTRLTVV.

This chain connects TRBV20-1 to TRBJ1-2, with a possible D match to TRBD1 (5 bases). Deletions cut 3 bases from V and 7 bases from J, with 9 bases between. CDR1 DFQATT and CDR2 SNEGSKA come from the germline V gene (reference sequence). The length of the CDR3 is 11 residues. CDR3 region: CSASRGSGYTF. The DNA of the CDR3 is TGCAGTGCTAGTCGGGGGTCTGGCTACACCTTC.

The chain employs TRBV19 and TRBJ1-1; D is perhaps TRBD1 (5 bases). The CDR3 sequence is 12 residues long. The V end lost 8 bases, the J end lost 1 base, and 8 bases lay between the germline ends. Looked up from germline, CDR1 is LNHDA and CDR2 is SQIVND (reference sequence). The CDR3 loop is CASGTGNTEAFF. The DNA for the CDR3 is TGTGCCAGTGGAACAGGGAACACTGAAGCTTTCTTT.

V gene TRBV7-9 combines with J gene TRBJ2-5, with D unclear. V dropped 1 base and J dropped 4 bases, with 10 bases sitting between them. Germline lookup yields CDR1 SEHNR and CDR2 FQNEAQ (reference sequence). This CDR3 has 14 residues. DNA for the CDR3: TGTGCCAGCAGCTTAGAAGTGCAGGCAGAGACCCAGTACTTC. Residues: CASSLEVQAETQYF.